This TCR beta chain derives from a study of shared clonotypes between healthy human individuals. Each cell subset's genomic DNA was divided evenly among several immunoSEQ plates. Assay: immunoSEQ multiplex PCR; the TCRdb copy retains only in-frame clones and omits some. The sample has about 470,000 clones, around 79% seen once. Overall study findings and caveats: Sequencing depth was expected to influence donor clonotype sharing. Enrolling few donors narrowed the genetic and exposure-history diversity that was represented.

The germline V gene has CDR1 SGHNT and CDR2 YYREEE (reference sequence). Trimming took 5 bases from V and 2 from J, leaving 17 bases between them. This CDR3 has 15 residues. This clone has ten or more counts. The antigen remains undetermined. Input material: PBMCs. The chain uses TRBV5-4 and TRBJ2-7; D gene ambiguous. The TCR sequence derives from a middle-aged woman in good health. Some clones in this sample may be carry-over from other donors' samples. In DNA, the CDR3 is TGTGCCAGCAGTTTCCTCCGCTACTCACCCTACGAGCAGTACTTC. Amino acid sequence: CASSFLRYSPYEQYF.